The 12 T cell receptor beta chains given below trace back to one sample, sequenced in a study of blood T cell repertoires in COVID-19. Using immunoSEQ multiplex PCR, the repertoire was profiled, and TCRdb retains in-frame clones only, with some absent. Of about 170,000 clones listed, around 79% were seen once; the top ten hold under 20%. Sequencing was done on a sample of PBMCs or T cells enriched from blood (not recorded which). The receptors stem from a woman in her 70s in a cohort exposed to, infected with or recovered from COVID-19 (not recorded which).

The V gene is TRBV24-1, the J gene TRBJ2-1, with TRBD2 matching over 10 bases. The ends lost 5 bases at V and 4 bases at J; junction bases unmatched: 7. CDR1 KGHDR and CDR2 SFDVKD come from the germline V gene. CDR3 length equals 16 residues. In DNA, the CDR3 is TGTGCCACCAGTGCGGCTAGCGGGAGATCTTACAATGAGCAGTTCTTC. It translates to CATSAASGRSYNEQFF.

In this sample, this clone turned up a few times. The chain is built from TRBV4-2 and TRBJ1-1; 10 bases fit TRBD1. There are 15 residues in the CDR3. J was trimmed by 0 bases and V by 6 bases; bases with no gene match: 4. From germline, CDR1 is LGHNA and CDR2 YNFKEQ. The CDR3 DNA reads TGTGCCAGCAGGGACAGGGGGGGAATGAACACTGAAGCTTTCTTT. Translated: CASRDRGGMNTEAFF.

This clone was recorded a few times. V is TRBV7-2 and J is TRBJ1-2, with 7 nucleotides matching TRBD1. Germline CDR1 SGHTA, CDR2 FQGNSA. Losses at the gene ends were 1 base for V and 5 bases for J; bases not matched to a gene: 7. The CDR3 totals 15 residues. CDR3 sequence reads: CASSLGGGRPYGYTF. CDR3 nucleotide sequence: TGTGCCAGCAGCTTAGGAGGGGGCAGGCCTTATGGCTACACCTTC.

The CDR3 DNA sequence: TGCGCCAGCAGCCACGGGACAATCTACGAGCAGTACTTC. It encodes CASSHGTIYEQYF. The chain combines TRBV5-1 with TRBJ2-7; tentative D call: TRBD1 (6 bases). This CDR3 comprises 13 residues. The ends were cut back, 4 bases at V and 3 bases at J, with 11 bases in the middle. Germline V lookup: CDR1 SGHRS, CDR2 YFSETQ.

This chain uses TRBV10-1 with TRBJ1-1; D is unresolved. Trimming left V 4 bases short and J 3 bases short, with 9 bases between. CDR3 length: 13 amino acids. In germline, CDR1 is WNHNN, CDR2 SYGVQD (reference sequence). CDR3 residues: CASSVREDTEAFF. In DNA, the CDR3 is TGCGCCAGCAGTGTAAGGGAGGACACTGAAGCTTTCTTT.

This rearrangement joins TRBV25-1 to TRBJ2-1; D possibly corresponds to TRBD1 (5 bases). V lost 3 bases and J 2 bases, leaving 8 bases between the germline ends. The CDR3 is made up of 14 amino acids. From germline, CDR1 is MGHDK and CDR2 SYGVNS. Here the CDR3 reads CASSDPTAYNEQFF. In nucleotides, the CDR3 is TGTGCCAGCAGTGACCCGACAGCCTACAATGAGCAGTTCTTC.

The chain recombines TRBV3-1 (or the pseudogene TRBV3-2) with TRBJ1-4, with a tentative D call TRBD1 (6 bases). Trimming shortened V by 0 bases and J by 8 bases, and 16 bases separated the two germline ends. Looked up from germline, CDR1 is LGHDT and CDR2 is YNNKEL (reference sequence). This CDR3 has 16 residues. As DNA, the CDR3 is TGTGCCAGCAGCCAAGATTTTGGCAGGGGATGGGAAAAACTGTTTTTT. It yields the protein CASSQDFGRGWEKLFF.

The chain employs TRBV30 and TRBJ2-1; TRBD2 matches at 8 bases. Germline CDR1 and CDR2: GTSNPN and SVGIG (reference sequence). V shed 7 bases, J shed 4 bases, and the junction held 0 bases outside the gene matches. This CDR3 region has 11 residues. The CDR3 region has the DNA TGTGCCTCTAGCGGGTACAATGAGCAGTTCTTC. Protein sequence: CASSGYNEQFF.

This clone was observed a few times. The V gene is TRBV11-3, the J gene TRBJ1-1; 8 nucleotides agree with TRBD1. Trimming took 6 bases from V and 4 from J; bases not matched to a gene: 10. Germline CDR1 SGHNT, CDR2 YENEEA. CDR3 size: 15 residues. The CDR3 nucleotides read TGTGCCAGCAGATTCGGAACAGGGGGAGGCACTGAAGCTTTCTTT. It is translated as CASRFGTGGGTEAFF.

The CDR3 region has the DNA TGTGCCAGTAGTACCGGGGGGTGGTACTCTGGAAACACCATATATTTT. Translating gives CASSTGGWYSGNTIYF. The V gene is TRBV19, the J gene TRBJ1-3, with D maybe TRBD1 (5 bases). The CDR3 runs 16 residues. Per the germline V gene, CDR1 is LNHDA and CDR2 is SQIVND (reference sequence). Deletions cut 4 bases from V and 0 bases from J, with 13 bases between.

The chain carries TRBV3-1 (or the pseudogene TRBV3-2) and TRBJ2-2; 7 positions match TRBD2. J was trimmed by 5 bases and V by 1 base; bases with no gene match: 13. The CDR3 loop spans 18 amino acids. CDR1 is LGHDT, CDR2 YNNKEL, per germline (reference sequence). The CDR3: CASSQAIGRTLGTGELFF. The CDR3, as DNA: TGTGCCAGCAGCCAAGCAATCGGGAGGACGTTGGGAACCGGGGAGCTGTTTTTT.

This clone was observed a handful of times. V gene TRBV29-1 combines with J gene TRBJ1-2; 7 bases map to TRBD1. The CDR3 is 16 amino acids. Germline-derived CDR1 and CDR2 are SQVTM and ANQGSEA. The junction had 14 bases not matched to a gene; V was cut back by 3 bases and J by 4 bases. The CDR3 DNA is TGCAGCGTTGACGAGCAGGCAGGGGGTGTTGCCTATGGCTACACCTTC. It is translated as CSVDEQAGGVAYGYTF.